This T cell receptor (beta chain) emerged from a study of T cells in Graves' hyperthyroidism and ophthalmopathy. At the level of the study: Sampling of peripheral blood happened at initial diagnosis, prior to any treatment.

As concerns this clonotype: The antigen is undetermined.

Study conclusions and caveats: Most thyroid clonotypes that were expanded above 0.001 also turned up in blood. Patients with ophthalmopathy were separated from those with stable hyperthyroidism by a 13 V-J model.

RNA transcripts were the template for amplifying TCR beta CDR3 regions. TCR CDR3 regions were first amplified by RT-PCR with HTBI primers. TCRdb independently ran MiXCR on the multiplex PCR reads; one entry per CDR3 protein. The profile shows 600,000 to 650,000 distinct CDR3 sequences, 16% of them singletons. Patients aged 18 to 65 had newly diagnosed hyperthyroidism of under 2 months' duration. CDR1 and CDR2 (germline): DFQATT, SNEGSKA (reference sequence). V was trimmed by 0 bases and J by 0 bases, leaving 6 bases between them. The CDR3 is made up of 14 amino acids. The TCR originated in a woman aged 25 to 39 with Graves' hyperthyroidism. The V and J genes are TRBV20-1 and TRBJ1-5; D unclear. Sequenced input: blood. The CDR3 here is CSARDTRSNQPQHF. DNA of the CDR3: TGCAGTGCTAGAGACACCCGTAGCAATCAGCCCCAGCATTTT.